This T cell receptor beta chain was sequenced for a study of metastatic and nonmetastatic thyroid tumors. At the level of the study: Repertoires from blood and tumor or nodule tissue of malignant and benign thyroid patients were compared.

Worth noting for this clone: Its antigen is not known. A read error may account for a junction end that differs from germline.

Points from the study as a whole: Patients with malignant thyroid tumors reportedly had significantly higher TCR beta diversity than those with benign nodules, in blood and tumor.

CDR3 size: 15 residues. Germline CDR1 reads WNHNN; CDR2 reads SYGVQD (reference sequence). Patients had received no treatment of any kind before thyroid surgery. TCRdb re-called the PCR reads via MiXCR. This sample has tens of thousands of clones, with roughly 23% found just once. This chain uses TRBV10-1 with TRBJ2-3; D remains ambiguous. Sequenced material: blood. The sequence came from a female donor with papillary thyroid cancer or a benign thyroid nodule (not recorded which). Some clones in this sample may be carry-over from other donors' samples. CDR3 loop: CASSDLLSQSDTQYF. The DNA of the CDR3 is TGCGCCAGCAGTGACTTGTTGTCCCAGTCGGATACTCAGTATTTT.